Listed here is a single TCR beta chain. The target antigen is unknown. The data originate from a study of T cell responses to AZD1222 COVID-19 vaccine. General observations from the study: Repertoire sampling was restricted to post-peak T cell response timepoints.

Germline values: CDR1 WSHSY, CDR2 SAAADI. This CDR3 has 17 amino acids. The germline V and J ends were trimmed by 2 bases and 4 bases, with 20 bases remaining between them. The protocol was immunoSEQ multiplex PCR, while the TCRdb copy is restricted to in-frame clones and leaves out a portion. Among around 140,000 clones listed, roughly 93% were seen once. The rearrangement uses TRBV10-2 and TRBJ1-2, with D unclear. The sample consisted of peripheral blood, taken on day 0 of AZD1222 vaccination. This receptor was taken from an adult in good health. CDR3 sequence: CASSENIINAEGYGYTF. The CDR3 nucleotides read TGCGCCAGCAGTGAGAACATAATAAATGCTGAGGGCTATGGCTACACCTTC.